The next 22 T cell receptor beta chains were all read from a single sample in a study of cytomegalovirus exposure and HLA in healthy donors. It was with 60 Vbeta and 13 Jbeta primers that the PCR ran. Libraries were prepared by immunoSEQ multiplex PCR; TCRdb keeps only in-frame clonotypes and omits some of them. Among about 130,000 clones listed, roughly four fifths were seen once. The material sequenced was PBMCs. The receptors originated from a woman aged 35 to 49 in good health and CMV-seropositive.

DNA for the CDR3: TGTGCCAGCAGTCCCCACCCCGCAGGGGGAGGCAATCAGCCCCAGCATTTT. It yields the protein CASSPHPAGGGNQPQHF. This sequence joins TRBV27 and TRBJ1-5; 7 nucleotides line up with TRBD1. The germline gives CDR1 MNHEY, CDR2 SMNVEV (reference sequence). The CDR3 contains 17 residues. V shed 5 bases and J 2 bases; nucleotides not matched to a gene: 12.

The chain has TRBV19 and TRBJ1-5; D remains unclear. The CDR3 loop spans 12 amino acids. Germline V gene sequence: CDR1 LNHDA, CDR2 SQIVND (reference sequence). The germline V and J ends were trimmed by 5 bases and 4 bases, with 6 bases remaining between them. The CDR3 region is CASSVLNQPQHF. CDR3 DNA sequence: TGTGCCAGTAGTGTATTAAATCAGCCCCAGCATTTT.

This sequence joins TRBV7-2 and TRBJ2-5, with TRBD1 matching over 9 bases. The CDR3 contains 14 residues. CDR1 and CDR2 from the germline V gene are SGHTA and FQGNSA. Trimming cost V 6 bases and J 4 bases; bases outside gene matches: 6. CDR3 region: CASRPPGQGETQYF. The CDR3 coding sequence is TGTGCCAGCAGACCCCCGGGACAGGGAGAGACCCAGTACTTC.

There are a few counts of this clone. The chain is built from TRBV7-3 and TRBJ1-1; maybe TRBD1 (6 bases). Trimming removed 4 bases at V and 1 base at J, with 10 bases between. The CDR3 has 14 residues. Germline lookup yields CDR1 SGHTA and CDR2 FQGTGA. The CDR3 protein is CASSSQGTNTEAFF. CDR3 DNA sequence: TGTGCCAGCAGCTCGCAGGGGACGAACACTGAAGCTTTCTTT.

The chain uses TRBV19 and TRBJ1-1; no reliable D call. Germline V CDR1 and CDR2: LNHDA, SQIVND (reference sequence). V was cut by 2 bases and J by 2 bases, with 9 bases left in between. This CDR3 has 14 amino acids. The chain's CDR3 is CASSIKHSNTEAFF. CDR3 in DNA: TGTGCCAGTAGTATAAAGCACTCTAACACTGAAGCTTTCTTT.

This clone occurred once. The V gene is TRBV5-4, the J gene TRBJ2-1; the match to TRBD2 covers 8 bases. The CDR3 spans 15 residues. V lost 0 bases, J lost 4 bases, and 3 bases stayed unmatched. Germline loops: CDR1 SGHNT, CDR2 YYREEE (reference sequence). Written as DNA, the CDR3 is TGTGCCAGCAGCTTGGCCCCGGGGGGGTACAATGAGCAGTTCTTC. The encoded protein is CASSLAPGGYNEQFF.

V gene TRBV10-3 combines with J gene TRBJ2-2; no definite D call. Germline V gene lookup returns CDR1 ENHRY and CDR2 SYGVKD. This CDR3 has 15 residues. V was shortened by 6 bases and J by 2 bases, with 13 bases between the two germline ends. The CDR3 loop reads CAISPGHVNTGELFF. For the CDR3, the DNA is TGTGCCATCAGCCCAGGCCATGTTAACACCGGGGAGCTGTTTTTT.

The rearrangement joins TRBV6-4 to TRBJ1-1, with TRBD1 matching over 7 bases. The CDR3 length is 17 residues. Unmatched junction bases numbered 11, after V lost 3 bases and J lost 1 base. Germline lookup yields CDR1 MRHNA and CDR2 SNTAGT. CDR3 loop: CASSETSGGYRNTEAFF. The DNA of the CDR3 is TGTGCCAGCAGTGAAACCTCAGGGGGTTATAGGAACACTGAAGCTTTCTTT.

The CDR3 DNA reads as TGCGCCAGCAGCTTTGCTAGCAGGAACACCGGGGAGCTGTTTTTT. This sequence encodes CASSFASRNTGELFF. This chain connects TRBV5-1 to TRBJ2-2; D is perhaps TRBD2 (5 bases). The CDR3 is made up of 15 amino acids. Per the germline V gene, CDR1 is SGHRS and CDR2 is YFSETQ. Trimming removed 2 bases at V and 1 base at J, with 9 bases between.

The chain uses TRBV5-6 and TRBJ2-5; D is unclear. The CDR3 covers 15 residues. Germline V gene lookup returns CDR1 SGHDT and CDR2 YYEEEE. V was clipped by 2 bases and J by 5 bases, with 16 bases between them. The CDR3 is CASSFPSVAPETQYF. Written as DNA, the CDR3 is TGTGCCAGCAGCTTTCCTTCTGTGGCCCCGGAGACCCAGTACTTC. The whole variable domain, filled in from reference TRBV5-6 and TRBJ2-5, reads DAGVTQSPTHLIKTRGQQVTLRCSPKSGHDTVSWYQQALGQGPQFIFQYYEEEERQRGNFPDRFSGHQFPNYSSELNVNALLLGDSALYLCASSFPSVAPETQYFGPGTRLLVL.

This clone came up a few times. The chain couples TRBV7-3 to TRBJ2-1; the match to TRBD2 covers 14 bases. V lost 3 bases, J lost 6 bases, and 1 base stayed unmatched. The CDR3 totals 15 residues. From germline, CDR1 is SGHTA and CDR2 FQGTGA. For the CDR3, the DNA is TGTGCCAGCAGCTTTGGGACTAGCGGGAGCAATGAGCAGTTCTTC. Amino acid sequence: CASSFGTSGSNEQFF.

This sequence joins TRBV19 and TRBJ2-7; 8 positions agree with TRBD2. Germline values: CDR1 LNHDA, CDR2 SQIVND (reference sequence). CDR3 length: 13 residues. V was clipped by 4 bases and J by 6 bases; unmatched bases: 5. The CDR3 loop reads CASSTLSGAEQYF. The CDR3, as DNA: TGTGCCAGTAGTACCCTTAGCGGGGCCGAGCAGTACTTC.

The chain recombines TRBV18 with TRBJ2-7; a possible D gene is TRBD1 (7 bases). V was shortened by 2 bases and J by 0 bases, with 17 bases between the two germline ends. Looked up from germline, CDR1 is KGHSH and CDR2 is LQKENI. This CDR3 is built from 17 residues. The CDR3 loop reads CASSPFSGGGSSYEQYF. CDR3 in DNA: TGTGCCAGCTCACCATTCAGTGGAGGGGGCAGCTCCTACGAGCAGTACTTC.

This clone was picked up a small number of times. This sequence joins TRBV7-9 and TRBJ1-4; 8 positions agree with TRBD1. This CDR3 contains 13 residues. Germline CDR1 reads SEHNR; CDR2 reads FQNEAQ (reference sequence). V dropped 5 bases and J dropped 7; count of bases not matched to a gene: 3. The CDR3 DNA is TGTGCCAGCAGCCAAGGACAGGGTGAAAAACTGTTTTTT. Translation gives CASSQGQGEKLFF. The full variable domain, completed using reference TRBV7-9 and TRBJ1-4, is DTGVSQNPRHKITKRGQNVTFRCDPISEHNRLYWYRQTLGQGPEFLTYFQNEAQLEKSRLLSDRFSAERPKGSFSTLEIQRTEQGDSAMYLCASSQGQGEKLFFGSGTQLSVL.

The rearrangement uses TRBV4-1 and TRBJ2-1, with 11 bases lining up with TRBD2. The CDR3 runs to 16 residues. The junction had 4 bases not matched to a gene; V was cut back by 3 bases and J by 3 bases. CDR1 and CDR2 from the germline V gene are MGHRA and YSYEKL. DNA for the CDR3: TGCGCCAGCAGCCATCCTAGCGGGGGGCTCTACAATGAGCAGTTCTTC. This translates into CASSHPSGGLYNEQFF.

This chain joins TRBV6-5 and TRBJ2-5; TRBD1 matches 7 bases. This CDR3 has 14 amino acids. Germline values: CDR1 MNHEY, CDR2 SVGAGI. With 6 bases clipped from V and 1 base from J, the junction kept 5 bases outside the gene matches. CDR3 DNA: TGTGCCAGCAGGTCCGGGACAGTCCAAGAGACCCAGTACTTC. Protein sequence: CASRSGTVQETQYF.

With respect to this clone: This same CDR3 is encoded by further DNA sequences in the sample. The rearrangement uses TRBV7-9 and TRBJ1-2; 9 nucleotides agree with TRBD1. From germline, CDR1 is SEHNR and CDR2 FQNEAQ (reference sequence). The ends lost 1 base at V and 7 bases at J; junction bases unmatched: 19. This CDR3 spans 19 amino acids. CDR3 loop: CASSLGRRDRELNIGGYTF. As DNA, the CDR3 is TGTGCCAGCAGCTTAGGTCGTCGGGACAGGGAACTCAATATAGGTGGCTACACCTTC.

The gene calls are TRBV28 and TRBJ2-1; D is perhaps TRBD1 (5 bases). The CDR3 has 14 amino acids. The V and J ends lost 5 bases and 3 bases respectively, with 11 bases between them. Germline V gene sequence: CDR1 MDHEN, CDR2 SYDVKM. The CDR3 nucleotides are TGTGCCAGCAGTGAAACGCAGGGCTACAATGAGCAGTTCTTC. Protein: CASSETQGYNEQFF.

The chain has TRBV18 and TRBJ1-2; TRBD1 matches at 7 bases. CDR3 length equals 13 residues. The germline gives CDR1 KGHSH, CDR2 LQKENI. V trimming: 6 bases; J trimming: 4 bases; junction bases outside the gene matches: 5. The CDR3 reads CASSLTGIYGYTF. For the CDR3, the DNA is TGTGCCAGCTCGCTGACAGGGATCTATGGCTACACCTTC.

This clone was found once. This chain joins TRBV7-2 and TRBJ1-3, with a tentative D call TRBD1 (5 bases). V lost 1 base and J lost 0, with 13 bases in between. The CDR3 contains 17 residues. Germline values: CDR1 SGHTA, CDR2 FQGNSA. Here the CDR3 DNA reads TGTGCCAGCAGCTTAGAAGGACACCTAAGCTCTGGAAACACCATATATTTT. It yields the protein CASSLEGHLSSGNTIYF.

This clone occurred once. The chain is built from TRBV28 and TRBJ1-5; 10 nucleotides agree with TRBD1. Germline CDR1 MDHEN, CDR2 SYDVKM. Losses at the gene ends were 5 bases for V and 5 bases for J; bases not matched to a gene: 6. The CDR3 sequence is 15 residues long. The CDR3 region has the DNA TGTGCCAGCAGTCCCTCGGGACAGGGGCATCAGCCCCAGCATTTT. Its protein product is CASSPSGQGHQPQHF.

V and J are TRBV7-8 and TRBJ2-1; a possible D gene is TRBD2 (5 bases). Trimming shortened V by 1 base and J by 0 bases, and 7 bases separated the two germline ends. This CDR3 region has 15 residues. Per the germline V gene, CDR1 is SGHVS and CDR2 is FQNEAQ. CDR3 amino acids: CASSLGLPSYNEQFF. The CDR3 nucleotides are TGTGCCAGCAGCTTAGGACTACCCTCCTACAATGAGCAGTTCTTC.